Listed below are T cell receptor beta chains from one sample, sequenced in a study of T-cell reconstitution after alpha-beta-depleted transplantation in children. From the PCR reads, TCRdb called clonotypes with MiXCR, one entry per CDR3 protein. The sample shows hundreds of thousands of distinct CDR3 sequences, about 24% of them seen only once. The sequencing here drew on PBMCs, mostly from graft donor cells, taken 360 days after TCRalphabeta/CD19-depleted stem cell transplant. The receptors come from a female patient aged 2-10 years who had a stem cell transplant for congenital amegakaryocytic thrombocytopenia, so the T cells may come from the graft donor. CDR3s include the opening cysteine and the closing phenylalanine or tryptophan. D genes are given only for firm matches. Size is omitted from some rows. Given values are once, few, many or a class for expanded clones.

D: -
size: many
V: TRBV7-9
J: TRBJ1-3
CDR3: CASSSQGAAGNTIYF
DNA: TGTGCCAGCAGCTCGCAAGGGGCCGCTGGAAACACCATATATTTT

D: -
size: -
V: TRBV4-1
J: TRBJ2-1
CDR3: CASSQPGGAYNEQFF
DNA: TGCGCCAGCAGCCAGCCAGGGGGGGCCTACAATGAGCAGTTCTTC

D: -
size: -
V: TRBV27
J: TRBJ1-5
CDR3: CASSLYRSRDQPQHF
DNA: TGTGCCAGCAGTTTATACAGGTCTCGGGATCAGCCCCAGCATTTT

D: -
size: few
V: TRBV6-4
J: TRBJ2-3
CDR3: CASSDRGSTDTQYF
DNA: TGTGCCAGCAGTGACAGGGGGAGCACAGATACGCAGTATTTT

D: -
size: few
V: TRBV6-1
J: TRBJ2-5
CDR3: CASSEQRGGETQYF
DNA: TGTGCCAGCAGTGAACAACGGGGTGGCGAGACCCAGTACTTC

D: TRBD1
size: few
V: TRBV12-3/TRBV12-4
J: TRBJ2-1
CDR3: CASRGTGVPYNEQFF
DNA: TGTGCCAGCAGGGGGACAGGGGTCCCCTACAATGAGCAGTTCTTC

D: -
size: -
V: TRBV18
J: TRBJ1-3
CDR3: CASSAGESSGNTIYF
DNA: TGTGCCAGCTCAGCAGGAGAATCCTCTGGAAACACCATATATTTT

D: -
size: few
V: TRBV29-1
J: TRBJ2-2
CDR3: CSVPGRSNTGELFF
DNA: TGCAGCGTTCCCGGACGCTCGAACACCGGGGAGCTGTTTTTT

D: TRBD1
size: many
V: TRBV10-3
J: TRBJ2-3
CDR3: CAISKRTQGITTDTQYF
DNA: TGTGCCATCAGTAAAAGAACACAGGGGATCACCACAGATACGCAGTATTTT

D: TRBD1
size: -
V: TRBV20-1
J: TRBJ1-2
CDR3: CSVSERDRDLDGYTF
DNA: TGCAGTGTCTCGGAGCGGGACAGGGATTTAGATGGCTACACCTTC

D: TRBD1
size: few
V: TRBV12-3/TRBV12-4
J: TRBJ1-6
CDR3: CASKPTGGISPLHF
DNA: TGTGCCAGCAAACCGACAGGGGGTATTTCACCCCTCCACTTT

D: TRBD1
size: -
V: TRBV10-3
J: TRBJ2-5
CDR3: CAISESIPDRGLGETQYF
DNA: TGTGCCATCAGTGAGTCGATCCCAGACAGGGGGCTCGGTGAGACCCAGTACTTC

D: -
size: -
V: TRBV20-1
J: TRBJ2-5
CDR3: CSLTSETQYF
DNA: TGCAGTCTAACTTCGGAGACCCAGTACTTC

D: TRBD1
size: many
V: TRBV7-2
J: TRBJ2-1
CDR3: CASSSGTDNEQFF
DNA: TGTGCCAGCAGCTCCGGGACAGACAATGAGCAGTTCTTC

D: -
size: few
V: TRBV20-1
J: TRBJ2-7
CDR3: CSARPQDLVAYEQYF
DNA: TGCAGTGCTCGTCCACAGGACCTCGTGGCCTACGAGCAGTACTTC

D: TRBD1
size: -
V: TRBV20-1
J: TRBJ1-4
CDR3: CSATGQGEKLFF
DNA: TGCAGTGCAACGGGACAGGGCGAAAAACTGTTTTTT

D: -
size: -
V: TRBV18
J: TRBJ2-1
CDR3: CASSPDQIGYNEQFF
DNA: TGTGCCAGCTCACCGGACCAAATAGGGTACAATGAGCAGTTCTTC

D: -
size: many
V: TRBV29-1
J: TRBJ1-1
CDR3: CSVSNTEAFF
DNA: TGCAGCGTTTCGAACACTGAAGCTTTCTTT

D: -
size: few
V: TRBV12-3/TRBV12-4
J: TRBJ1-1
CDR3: CASVMGRANTEAFF
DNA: TGTGCCAGCGTCATGGGGCGGGCTAACACTGAAGCTTTCTTT

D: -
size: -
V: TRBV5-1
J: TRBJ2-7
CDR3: CASSLGSEGYEQYF
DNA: TGCGCCAGCAGCTTGGGTAGTGAGGGATACGAGCAGTACTTC

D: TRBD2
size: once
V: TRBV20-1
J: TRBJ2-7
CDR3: CSASPGLAGVHEQYF
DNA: TGCAGTGCTTCTCCGGGACTAGCGGGAGTCCACGAGCAGTACTTC

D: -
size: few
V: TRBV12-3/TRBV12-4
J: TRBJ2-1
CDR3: CASSLNRGGLYNEQFF
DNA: TGTGCCAGCAGCCTAAACAGGGGGGGACTCTACAATGAGCAGTTCTTC

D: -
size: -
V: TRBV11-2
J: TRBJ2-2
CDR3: CASSLGSWDPNTGELFF
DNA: TGTGCCAGCAGCTTAGGGTCGTGGGATCCTAACACCGGGGAGCTGTTTTTT

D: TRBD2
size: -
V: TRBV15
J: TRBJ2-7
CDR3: CATSKTPGWGLANEQYF
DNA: TGTGCCACCAGCAAAACTCCCGGCTGGGGACTAGCGAACGAGCAGTACTTC

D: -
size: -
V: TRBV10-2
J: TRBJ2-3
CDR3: CASSIQSGVDSPAQTDTQYF
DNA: TGCGCCAGCAGTATTCAGTCAGGGGTGGATAGCCCCGCCCAAACAGATACGCAGTATTTT

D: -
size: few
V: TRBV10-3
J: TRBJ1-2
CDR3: CAISGLGKSYGYTF
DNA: TGTGCCATCAGTGGGCTAGGGAAGAGCTATGGCTACACCTTC

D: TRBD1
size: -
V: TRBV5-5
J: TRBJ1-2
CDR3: CASSPDDRGLYYGYTF
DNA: TGTGCCAGCAGCCCAGACGACAGGGGCCTCTACTATGGCTACACCTTC

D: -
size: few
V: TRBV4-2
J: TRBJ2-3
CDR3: CASSLIGQGVSTDTQYF
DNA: TGTGCCAGCAGCCTCATAGGTCAGGGAGTTAGCACAGATACGCAGTATTTT

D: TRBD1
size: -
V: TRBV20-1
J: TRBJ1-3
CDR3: CSASSDRVSGNTIYF
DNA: TGCAGTGCTAGTTCCGACAGGGTCTCTGGAAACACCATATATTTT

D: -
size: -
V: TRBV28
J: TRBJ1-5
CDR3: CASRGGTGAQPQHF
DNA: TGTGCCAGCAGAGGAGGAACGGGAGCTCAGCCCCAGCATTTT

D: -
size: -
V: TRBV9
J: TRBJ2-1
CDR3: CASSPRTVYNEQFF
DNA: TGTGCCAGCAGCCCAAGGACAGTATACAATGAGCAGTTCTTC

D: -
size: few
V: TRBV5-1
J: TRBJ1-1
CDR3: CASSFYTLNTEAFF
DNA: TGCGCCAGCAGCTTTTACACCTTGAACACTGAAGCTTTCTTT

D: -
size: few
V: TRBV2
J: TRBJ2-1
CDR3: CASSELEPRYNEQFF
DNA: TGTGCCAGCAGTGAATTAGAGCCCCGATACAATGAGCAGTTCTTC

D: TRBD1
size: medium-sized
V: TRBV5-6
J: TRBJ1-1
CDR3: CASSGGDRMNTEAFF
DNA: TGTGCCAGCAGCGGCGGGGACAGAATGAACACTGAAGCTTTCTTT

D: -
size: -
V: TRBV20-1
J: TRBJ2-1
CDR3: CSARRVGEQFF
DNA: TGCAGTGCTAGACGGGTTGGGGAGCAGTTCTTC

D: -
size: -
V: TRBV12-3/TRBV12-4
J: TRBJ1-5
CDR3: CASSLRNQPQHF
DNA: TGTGCCAGCAGTTTAAGGAATCAGCCCCAGCATTTT

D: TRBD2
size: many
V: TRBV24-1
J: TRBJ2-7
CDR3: CATSGLARNYEQYF
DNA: TGTGCCACCTCCGGACTAGCGAGAAACTACGAGCAGTACTTC

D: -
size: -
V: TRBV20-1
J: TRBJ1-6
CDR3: CSPQEWSSYNSPLHF
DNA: TGCAGTCCCCAGGAGTGGAGCTCCTATAATTCACCCCTCCACTTT

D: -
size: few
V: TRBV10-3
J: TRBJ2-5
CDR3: CAISGTPRRGETQYF
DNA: TGTGCCATCAGCGGAACGCCCAGAAGGGGTGAGACCCAGTACTTC

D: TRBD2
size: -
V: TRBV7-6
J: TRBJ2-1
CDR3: CASSLEGGGASYNEQFF
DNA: TGTGCCAGCAGCTTAGAAGGCGGGGGAGCGTCCTACAATGAGCAGTTCTTC

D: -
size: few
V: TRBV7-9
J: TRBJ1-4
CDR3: CASSLQKTVNEKLFF
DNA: TGTGCCAGCAGCCTACAAAAGACAGTGAATGAAAAACTGTTTTTT

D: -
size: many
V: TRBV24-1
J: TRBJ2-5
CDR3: CATSDLGGKETQYF
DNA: TGTGCCACCAGTGATTTGGGCGGCAAAGAGACCCAGTACTTC

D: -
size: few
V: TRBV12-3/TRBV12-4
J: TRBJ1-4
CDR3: CASSSREGGGNEKLFF
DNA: TGTGCCAGCAGTTCAAGGGAAGGGGGAGGTAATGAAAAACTGTTTTTT

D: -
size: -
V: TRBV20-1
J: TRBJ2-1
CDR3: CSARVFRRINNEQFF
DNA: TGCAGTGCTAGGGTGTTCAGGCGGATTAACAATGAGCAGTTCTTC

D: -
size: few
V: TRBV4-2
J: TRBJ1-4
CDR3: CASSQGMDFWEKLFF
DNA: TGTGCCAGCAGCCAAGGAATGGATTTTTGGGAAAAACTGTTTTTT